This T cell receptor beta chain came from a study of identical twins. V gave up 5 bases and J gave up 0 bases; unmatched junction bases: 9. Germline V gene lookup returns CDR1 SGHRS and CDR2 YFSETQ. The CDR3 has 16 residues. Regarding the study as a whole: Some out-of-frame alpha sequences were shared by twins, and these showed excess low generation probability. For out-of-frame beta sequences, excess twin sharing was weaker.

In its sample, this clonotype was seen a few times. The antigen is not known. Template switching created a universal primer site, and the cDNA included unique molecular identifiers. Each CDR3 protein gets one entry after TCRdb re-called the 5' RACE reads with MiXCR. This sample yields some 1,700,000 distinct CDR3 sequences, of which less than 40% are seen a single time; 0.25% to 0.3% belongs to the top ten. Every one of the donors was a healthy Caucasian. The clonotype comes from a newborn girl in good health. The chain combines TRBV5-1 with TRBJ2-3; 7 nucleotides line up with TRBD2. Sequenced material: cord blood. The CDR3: CASSFWGGASTDTQYF. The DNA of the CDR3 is TGCGCCAGCAGTTTTTGGGGAGGGGCTAGCACAGATACGCAGTATTTT.